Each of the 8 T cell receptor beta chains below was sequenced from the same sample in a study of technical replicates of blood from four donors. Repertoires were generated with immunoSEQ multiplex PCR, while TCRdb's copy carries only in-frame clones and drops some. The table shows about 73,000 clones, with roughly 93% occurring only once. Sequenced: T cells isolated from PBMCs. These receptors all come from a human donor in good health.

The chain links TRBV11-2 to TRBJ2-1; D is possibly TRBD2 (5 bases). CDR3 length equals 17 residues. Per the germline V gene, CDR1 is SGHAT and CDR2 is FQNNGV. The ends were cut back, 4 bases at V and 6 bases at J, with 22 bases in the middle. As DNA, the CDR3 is TGTGCCAGCAGCTCGCTGGAAGCGGTGGGATTCCTCAATGAGCAGTTCTTC. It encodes CASSSLEAVGFLNEQFF.

In DNA form, the CDR3 reads TGTGCCAGCACGGGGGGTGAAAAACTGTTTTTT. It translates to CASTGGEKLFF. The chain has TRBV2 and TRBJ1-4; D possibly corresponds to TRBD1 (5 bases). Deletions cut 7 bases from V and 7 bases from J, with 7 bases between. Germline values: CDR1 SNHLY, CDR2 FYNNEI. The CDR3 runs to 11 residues.

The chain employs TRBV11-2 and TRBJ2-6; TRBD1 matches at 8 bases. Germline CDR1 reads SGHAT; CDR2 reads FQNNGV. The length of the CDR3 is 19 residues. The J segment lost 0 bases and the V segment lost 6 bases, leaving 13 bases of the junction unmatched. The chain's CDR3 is CASRRPGTGAFSGANVLTF. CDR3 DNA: TGTGCCAGCAGACGTCCCGGGACAGGCGCTTTCTCTGGGGCCAACGTCCTGACTTTC.

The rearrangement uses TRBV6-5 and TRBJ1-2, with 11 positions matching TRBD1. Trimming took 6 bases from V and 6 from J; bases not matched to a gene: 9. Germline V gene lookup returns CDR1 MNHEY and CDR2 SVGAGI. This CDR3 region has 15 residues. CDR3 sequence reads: CASSRTGTGGNGYTF. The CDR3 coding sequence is TGTGCCAGCAGCCGAACCGGGACAGGGGGGAATGGCTACACCTTC.

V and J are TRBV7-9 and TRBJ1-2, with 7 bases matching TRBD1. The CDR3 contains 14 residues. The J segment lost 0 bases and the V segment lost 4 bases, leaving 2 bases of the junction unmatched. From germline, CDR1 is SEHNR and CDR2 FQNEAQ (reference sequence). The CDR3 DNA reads TGTGCCAGCAGCTCGGGACAGACTAACTATGGCTACACCTTC. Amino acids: CASSSGQTNYGYTF.

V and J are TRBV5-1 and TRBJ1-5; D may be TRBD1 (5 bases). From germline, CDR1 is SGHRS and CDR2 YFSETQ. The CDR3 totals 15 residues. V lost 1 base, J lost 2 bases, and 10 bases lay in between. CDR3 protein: CASSLFSGGNQPQHF. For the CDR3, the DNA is TGCGCCAGCAGCTTGTTTTCGGGGGGCAATCAGCCCCAGCATTTT.

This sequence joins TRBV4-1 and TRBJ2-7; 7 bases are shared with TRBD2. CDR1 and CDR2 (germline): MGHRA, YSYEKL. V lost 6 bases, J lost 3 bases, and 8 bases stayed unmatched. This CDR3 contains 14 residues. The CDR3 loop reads CASSTGREDYEQYF. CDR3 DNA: TGCGCCAGCAGTACTGGTCGGGAGGACTACGAGCAGTACTTC.

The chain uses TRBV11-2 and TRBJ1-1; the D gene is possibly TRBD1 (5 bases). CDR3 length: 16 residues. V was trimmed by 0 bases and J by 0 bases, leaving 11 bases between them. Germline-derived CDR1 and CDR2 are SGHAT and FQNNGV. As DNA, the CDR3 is TGTGCCAGCAGCTTAGATCCGACAGAGATGAACACTGAAGCTTTCTTT. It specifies CASSLDPTEMNTEAFF.